The 20 T cell receptor beta chains presented below share a single source sample, sequenced in a study of long-term antiretroviral therapy in people with HIV. An immunoSEQ assay, version v3.0, was performed at survey level. Method: immunoSEQ multiplex PCR; TCRdb's copy keeps in-frame clones and lacks some. This table has 30,000 to 50,000 clones, less than 90% appearing once. Sequences were derived from unsorted PBMCs, sampled just before starting antiretroviral therapy. These receptor sequences come from a woman between 18 and 29 years old with HIV.

V usage is TRBV5-3 and J usage is TRBJ2-7; D is unresolved. TRBV5-3 counts as an open reading frame of uncertain function. The CDR3 runs 14 residues. V was cut by 0 bases and J by 4 bases, with 11 bases left in between. CDR3 nucleotide sequence: TGTGCCAGAAGCTTGGGACCACACAAATACGAGCAGTACTTC. It codes for CARSLGPHKYEQYF.

This clone has just one count. This chain joins TRBV12-5 and TRBJ1-2, with a possible D match to TRBD1 (6 bases). Trimming pared 6 bases from V and 7 bases from J, leaving 9 bases between. Germline CDR1 reads LGHNT; CDR2 reads FRNRAP. The CDR3 loop spans 11 amino acids. The CDR3 spells CASGQGSGYTF. The CDR3 DNA reads TGTGCTAGTGGCCAGGGGTCTGGCTACACCTTC.

V and J are TRBV28 and TRBJ1-5, with D uncertain. This CDR3 spans 14 amino acids. Trimming pared 2 bases from V and 7 bases from J, leaving 12 bases between. Germline loops: CDR1 MDHEN, CDR2 SYDVKM. The CDR3 loop is CASSLAGRRQPQHF. In DNA form, the CDR3 reads TGTGCCAGCAGTTTAGCCGGTCGTCGACAGCCCCAGCATTTT.

The CDR3 loop is CASSGTGTSGTFTYNEQFF. In nucleotides, the CDR3 is TGTGCCAGCAGCGGGACCGGGACTAGCGGGACCTTCACCTACAATGAGCAGTTCTTC. This chain uses TRBV5-6 with TRBJ2-1, with 13 bases lining up with TRBD2. Germline V CDR1 and CDR2: SGHDT, YYEEEE. The CDR3 loop spans 19 amino acids. Trimming took 4 bases from V and 2 from J; bases not matched to a gene: 12.

The CDR3 is CASTTVQGRTEAFF. The CDR3, as DNA: TGTGCCAGTACCACCGTCCAGGGTCGTACTGAAGCTTTCTTT. V usage is TRBV19 and J usage is TRBJ1-1; perhaps TRBD1 as D (5 bases). Germline loops: CDR1 LNHDA, CDR2 SQIVND (reference sequence). The V end was cut by 7 bases, the J end by 5 bases, with 17 bases between. The CDR3 totals 14 residues.

This chain links TRBV4-3 with TRBJ2-2; D ambiguous. The CDR3 sequence is 16 residues long. V was pared by 0 bases and J by 3 bases, with 11 bases between. Per the germline V gene, CDR1 is LGHNA and CDR2 is YSLEER. The CDR3 spells CASSQDVGSYTGELFF. CDR3 in DNA: TGCGCCAGCAGCCAAGATGTGGGTTCCTACACCGGGGAGCTGTTTTTT.

This chain connects TRBV4-3 to TRBJ2-3, with D possibly matching TRBD2 (6 bases). The CDR3 loop spans 15 amino acids. The V end was cut by 0 bases, the J end by 4 bases, with 11 bases between. CDR1 LGHNA and CDR2 YSLEER come from the germline V gene. Here the CDR3 DNA reads TGCGCCAGCAGCCAAGATACGGTAGCGGCAGATACGCAGTATTTT. As protein: CASSQDTVAADTQYF.

The chain combines TRBV2 with TRBJ2-7; the D is unclear. CDR1 SNHLY and CDR2 FYNNEI come from the germline V gene. V lost 8 bases to trimming and J lost 3 bases, with 11 bases between them. The CDR3 consists of 12 residues. Written as DNA, the CDR3 is TGTGCCAGCCATCCCCCCGGCTACGAGCAGTACTTC. This encodes CASHPPGYEQYF.

The genes are TRBV10-3 and TRBJ2-1; 12 nucleotides agree with TRBD2. The CDR3 covers 16 residues. Germline V gene data show CDR1 as ENHRY and CDR2 as SYGVKD. V dropped 6 bases and J dropped 5; count of bases not matched to a gene: 8. CDR3 sequence (DNA): TGTGCCATCAGCCTCAGGACTAGCGGGATTGACAATGAGCAGTTCTTC. Translating it yields CAISLRTSGIDNEQFF.

V is TRBV6-5 and J is TRBJ2-7; 7 positions agree with TRBD1. In germline, CDR1 is MNHEY, CDR2 SVGAGI. Germline trimming cut 6 bases from V and 3 bases from J; bases unmatched to any gene: 11. CDR3 length: 15 residues. CDR3 residues: CASRDEDRAGYEQYF. In DNA form, the CDR3 reads TGTGCCAGCAGAGACGAAGACAGGGCGGGCTACGAGCAGTACTTC.

This clone was detected once. This chain connects TRBV21-1 to TRBJ1-2. TRBV21-1 is shown as a pseudogene. The CDR3 runs 10 residues. CDR3 in amino acids: CASSKAGYTF. DNA for the CDR3: TGTGCCAGCAGCAAAGCTGGCTACACCTTC.

This sequence joins TRBV28 and TRBJ1-5, with no clear D. This CDR3 spans 14 amino acids. Per germline, CDR1 MDHEN and CDR2 SYDVKM. V lost 2 bases to trimming and J lost 5 bases, with 10 bases between them. In nucleotides, the CDR3 is TGTGCCAGCAGTTTACATTCTGCAGATCAGCCCCAGCATTTT. This sequence encodes CASSLHSADQPQHF.

The chain carries TRBV28 and TRBJ2-6; D is undetermined. CDR1 MDHEN and CDR2 SYDVKM come from the germline V gene. V shed 6 bases and J shed 0 bases, with 12 bases lying between them. The CDR3 totals 16 residues. CDR3 loop: CASRRPRFSGANVLTF. The CDR3 DNA reads TGTGCCAGCAGGAGACCGCGGTTCTCTGGGGCCAACGTCCTGACTTTC.

The chain joins TRBV28 to TRBJ2-2; TRBD1 matches at 7 bases. Trimming at V came to 6 bases and at J to 0 bases, leaving 4 bases not matched to a gene. Germline CDR1 and CDR2: MDHEN and SYDVKM. The CDR3 loop spans 15 amino acids. CDR3: CASSRDRANTGELFF. DNA of the CDR3: TGTGCCAGCAGCCGGGACAGAGCGAACACCGGGGAGCTGTTTTTT.

As DNA, the CDR3 is TGTGCCAGTAGAGCGGAGGGGGTAGGCAATCAGCCCCAGCATTTT. Translated, it gives CASRAEGVGNQPQHF. This sequence joins TRBV19 and TRBJ1-5, with D perhaps TRBD1 (6 bases). Germline lookup yields CDR1 LNHDA and CDR2 SQIVND (reference sequence). The ends were cut back, 6 bases at V and 2 bases at J, with 14 bases in the middle. The CDR3 has 15 amino acids.

This clone was recorded a few times. The chain couples TRBV10-3 to TRBJ2-2, with D unresolved. Trimming took 0 bases from V and 3 from J, leaving 23 bases between them. The germline CDR1 and CDR2 sequences are ENHRY and SYGVKD. This CDR3 comprises 20 residues. In DNA form, the CDR3 reads TGTGCCATCAGTGAGTCGATTGGAGAAGCTGCCAGCTCCGACACCGGGGAGCTGTTTTTT. This codes for CAISESIGEAASSDTGELFF.

The chain couples TRBV10-3 to TRBJ1-1, with TRBD1 matching over 7 bases. The CDR3 extends over 14 amino acids. Germline assignment: CDR1 ENHRY and CDR2 SYGVKD. Trimming took 7 bases from V and 1 from J; bases not matched to a gene: 6. CDR3 sequence (DNA): TGTGCCATCAAGCCCCAGGGGGGGAACACTGAAGCTTTCTTT. It is translated as CAIKPQGGNTEAFF.

The chain employs TRBV11-2 and TRBJ1-5; 9 bases are a match to TRBD1. The CDR3 has 14 amino acids. V was clipped by 4 bases and J by 5 bases; unmatched bases: 3. Germline CDR1 reads SGHAT; CDR2 reads FQNNGV. CDR3 DNA sequence: TGTGCCAGCAGCTGGGACAGGGCCGATCAGCCCCAGCATTTT. This codes for CASSWDRADQPQHF.

V is TRBV4-2 and J is TRBJ2-1; D not resolved. Trimming took off 2 bases at V and 0 bases at J, with 5 bases between the two ends. The CDR3 covers 14 residues. Germline V CDR1 and CDR2: LGHNA, YNFKEQ. The CDR3 DNA reads as TGTGCCAGCAGCCAAAGTCTCTCCTACAATGAGCAGTTCTTC. Its protein product is CASSQSLSYNEQFF.

J is TRBJ2-4 and V is TRBV2; tentatively, D is TRBD2 (6 bases). The CDR3 spans 16 residues. Trimming pared 0 bases from V and 8 bases from J, leaving 17 bases between. Germline V gene data show CDR1 as SNHLY and CDR2 as FYNNEI. The CDR3 nucleotides read TGTGCCAGCAGTGAAGCGCTGACCGGGAGAGATGACATTCAGTACTTC. This translates into CASSEALTGRDDIQYF.